This TCR beta chain was obtained from a study of patients and donors after allogeneic stem cell transplantation. TCRdb independently ran MiXCR on the RT-PCR reads; one entry per CDR3 protein. This table has some 880,000 distinct CDR3 sequences, roughly 17% appearing once. Germline V gives CDR1 SGHVS, CDR2 FQNEAQ. The CDR3 consists of 15 residues. V shed 6 bases and J 8 bases; nucleotides not matched to a gene: 11. The receptor was derived from a human donor who was either an allogeneic HSCT recipient or a stem cell or donor lymphocyte infusion donor (not recorded which). It is not recorded whose cells these are; they may come from a transplant donor. The chain uses TRBV7-8 and TRBJ2-1, with 9 bases identical to TRBD1. The specimen was blood, either unsorted or a sorted T cell fraction (not recorded which). This CDR3 is CASRGRGTGLYEQFF. The CDR3 region has the DNA TGTGCCAGCAGGGGAAGGGGGACAGGGTTATATGAGCAGTTCTTC.